This T cell receptor beta chain was recorded in a study of read filtering for tumor transcriptome and immune sequencing. Sample share makes this clonotype medium-sized. Germline loops: CDR1 DFQATT, CDR2 SNEGSKA (reference sequence). The CDR3 is 14 residues long. The library was built from around 380 ng RNA with molecular barcoded adaptors for alpha/delta and beta/gamma chains. In TCRdb, the reads were re-called with MiXCR into one record per CDR3 protein. Among about 30,000 distinct CDR3 sequences listed, 18% were seen once. Sequencing was done on a sample of a population of CD138-negative cells sorted from bone marrow. This TCR derives from a donor at least 40 years old with multiple myeloma. This chain uses TRBV20-1 with TRBJ1-6; TRBD1 matches at 9 bases. The CDR3 reads CSAGTGMTNSPLHF. CDR3 nucleotides: TGCAGCGCGGGGACAGGGATGACTAATTCACCCCTCCACTTT.